This TCR beta chain is drawn from a study of T-cell reconstitution after alpha-beta-depleted transplantation in children. The TCRbeta library incorporated unique molecular identifiers. A single record per CDR3 protein comes from TCRdb applying MiXCR to the PCR reads. This table has about 580,000 distinct CDR3 sequences, 25% to 30% appearing once. A single count supports this clonotype. The CDR3 length is 13 residues. Looked up from germline, CDR1 is MNHEY and CDR2 is SVGEGT. Trimming took 2 bases from V and 4 from J, leaving 8 bases between them. The clonotype comes from a boy under two years old with Wiskott-Aldrich syndrome, due to receive a stem cell transplant. This chain uses TRBV6-2 or TRBV6-3 with TRBJ2-5, with D tentatively TRBD1 or TRBD2 (5 bases each). The sequences come from PBMCs, collected before TCRalphabeta/CD19-depleted stem cell transplant. The CDR3 region has the DNA TGTGCCAGCAGTTACGGGGACCTAGAGACCCAGTACTTC. This gives the protein CASSYGDLETQYF.